Following are 5 T cell receptor beta chains from one sample sequenced in a study of T cell responses to AZD1222 COVID-19 vaccine. Measured with immunoSEQ multiplex PCR; TCRdb has only the in-frame clones, and not every one. The sample records some 150,000 clones, 85% to 95% being singletons. Source: peripheral blood, taken on day 0 of AZD1222 vaccination. Source of these receptors: an adult in good health.

Notes on this clone: The sample holds other DNA sequences that translate to the same CDR3. The chain has TRBV7-9 and TRBJ2-7; D not resolved. The CDR3 has 11 amino acids. The germline V gene encodes CDR1 SEHNR and CDR2 FQNEAQ (reference sequence). Trimming pared 1 base from V and 6 bases from J, leaving 4 bases between. CDR3 residues: CASSLGPEQYF. CDR3 DNA: TGTGCCAGCAGCTTAGGACCCGAGCAGTACTTC.

The chain joins TRBV27 to TRBJ2-7; TRBD1 aligns across 8 bases. The germline gives CDR1 MNHEY, CDR2 SMNVEV (reference sequence). The V gene end was trimmed by 6 bases and the J gene end by 5 bases; junction bases not matched to a gene: 9. The CDR3 extends over 14 amino acids. CDR3 DNA: TGTGCCAGCAGAAGGACAGGGTCGTTCAACGAGCAGTACTTC. Its translation: CASRRTGSFNEQYF.

The chain recombines TRBV6-5 with TRBJ1-1; possibly TRBD1 for D (6 bases). This CDR3 spans 13 amino acids. The V gene lost 7 bases and the J gene lost 4 bases, with 13 bases spanning the gap. CDR1 MNHEY and CDR2 SVGAGI come from the germline V gene. The CDR3 region has the DNA TGTGCCAGCACAACTAGGGGGGTCACTGAAGCTTTCTTT. This encodes CASTTRGVTEAFF.

The chain links TRBV12-3 or TRBV12-4 to TRBJ1-2, with a weak D call TRBD1 (5 bases). The CDR3 spans 13 residues. The V and J ends lost 6 bases and 4 bases respectively, with 12 bases between them. The CDR3 sequence: CASSESGLYGYTF. As DNA, the CDR3 is TGTGCCAGCAGCGAATCGGGGCTCTATGGCTACACCTTC.

CDR3 sequence (DNA): TGCGCCAGCAGCCAAGAGGGGCCCTGGGTCACTGAAGCTTTCTTT. As protein: CASSQEGPWVTEAFF. The gene calls are TRBV4-1 and TRBJ1-1; possible D gene TRBD1, 5 bases. The V and J ends lost 0 bases and 4 bases respectively, with 12 bases between them. Germline CDR1 and CDR2: MGHRA and YSYEKL. CDR3 length: 15 amino acids.